This T cell receptor (beta chain) was identified during a study of shared clonotypes between healthy human individuals (dated by TCRdb to 2019 to 2021). A note on the overall study: The cohort included a few men and two women between 18 and 49 years of age. The study deeply sequenced blood TCR repertoires of five healthy adults to estimate repertoire size and the extent of clonotype sharing between individuals. Each donor's leukapheresis produced roughly between roughly 0.85 and 9.5 billion PBMCs. Different laboratories and diverse techniques were used to prepare libraries and sequence TCR repertoires, to increase sequencing depth and limit assay-specific biases. Per donor, three plates each were used for CD4 naive and CD4 memory, two for CD8 naive, and one for CD8 memory.

As concerns this clone: Its antigen specificity is not known. No clone much larger than this one lies a single base away; base qualities are absent.

Using the deep immunoSEQ assay, TCR CDR3 regions were amplified from genomic DNA by multiplex PCR. Genomic DNA extracted from each cell subset was distributed evenly over all wells of several immunoSEQ 96-well plates, and each plate served as one replicate. Each replicate PCR for sorted subsets received approximately 200 ng genomic DNA, equal to tens of thousands of T cell genomes. The purified libraries were quantified using a Qubit 3.0 fluorometer, sized with a Bioanalyzer 2100, and then quantified again using the KAPA Library Quantification kit. Every immunoSEQ 96-well plate was sequenced on a separate single-read 150-cycle Illumina NextSeq 550 flow cell. The authors' pipeline ran thus. Because the immunoSEQ output held only junctional sequences and lacked quality scores, the filtering could not match the filtering applied to full-length reads. To assign V/J genes and CDR3, sequences were annotated using PyIR, a Python wrapper for IgBLAST v1.9, with IMGT germline references. Reads were filtered out if the reads had weak V/J assignments (E-value above 1e-6), no CDR3, stop codons, out-of-frame junctions, or ambiguous translated residues. V3J clonotypes were defined as sequences sharing the same inferred V gene, J gene, and CDR3 amino acid sequence. Percentage overlap between repertoires was computed as shared unique clonotypes divided by the size of the smaller repertoire. RTK rarefaction, the Chao1 estimator, and Recon v2.1 estimates of unobserved clonotypes were used to assess repertoire richness. For all TCRbeta clonotypes obtained by the gDNA method from four donors, generation probabilities were computed with OLGA. TCRdb limited this immuneACCESS table to in-frame rearrangements with V and J called. A share of clones is missing; checked studies link under half to unresolved V genes, and the rest is unexplained. V, J and clone size derive from that table, while D and trimming were established from the DNA sequence. The sample has roughly 700,000 clones on record, around 72% of them singletons. Over 1.5% of the sample is taken by the ten largest.

Overall study outcomes, separate from this receptor: The genetic and exposure-history diversity represented was limited by the small number of donors. Across a handful of donors, approximately 5% of naive CD4, 3.5% of naive CD8, about 2.3% of memory CD4, and over 0.35% of memory CD8 clonotypes were shared. Higher generation probabilities were observed for clonotypes shared by all four sorted-subset donors than for non-shared clonotypes. Based on pairwise subsampling, the degree of clonotype sharing among donors was expected to be affected by sequencing depth. Sampling was limited to blood, and TCR repertoires in tissue likely differ from TCR repertoires in blood. Incomplete sequencing was indicated by rarefaction of sorted-subset datasets, despite the large sequencing depth. Estimated clonotype richness was generally larger for naive than for memory subsets.

In the germline V gene (reference sequence), CDR1 corresponds to GTSNPN and CDR2 to SVGIG. The junction carries 13 bases between V and J, which are trimmed by 0 bases and 5 bases respectively. There are 14 amino acids in the CDR3, from cysteine to phenylalanine inclusive. This entry keeps only the CDR3 DNA: 42 bases, framed from base 1. The donors were healthy, HIV-negative adults who had no recently reported acute infections or vaccinations. Every donor was a Caucasian adult living in Nashville, Tennessee, USA. CD4+ T cells were enriched by magnetic negative selection, after which naive cells were positively selected on CD45RA and the negative fraction was taken as the memory subset. After blood collection by leukapheresis, PBMCs were isolated using Ficoll-Histopaque density gradient centrifugation and then cryopreserved in the vapor phase of liquid nitrogen. Analytical flow cytometry was used to check the purity and quantity of each magnetically sorted T cell population. Genomic DNA was isolated from every sorted fraction and measured by UV absorbance on a Nanodrop 2000c.

The chain is made from TRBV30 and TRBJ1-1; the D gene assignment is ambiguous. The sequence came from a woman in her 30s in good health. The sequenced sample was memory CD4+ T cells sorted from blood. In light of the paper, this sample's cell subset or site label describes: CD45RA-negative fraction. The DNA sequence is as follows: TGTGCCTGGAGTGTTGCGCAGGTTGAGACTGAAGCTTTCTTT. Its translation reads: CAWSVAQVETEAFF.